The 3 T cell receptor beta chains reported below all come from one sample, sequenced in a study of T-cell reconstitution after alpha-beta-depleted transplantation in children. Library preparation (for TCRbeta) was performed with unique molecular identifiers. TCRdb independently ran MiXCR on the PCR reads; one entry per CDR3 protein. The sample contains around 530,000 distinct CDR3 sequences, around a third of which appear only once. Source: PBMCs from the stem cell graft donor, taken from the stem cell graft. The receptors come from a human donor who donated a stem cell graft to a child with aplastic anemia.

The V and J genes are TRBV2 and TRBJ1-6; 11 bases agree with TRBD1. There are 15 residues in the CDR3. V was clipped by 6 bases and J by 5 bases; unmatched bases: 3. CDR1 and CDR2 from the germline V gene are SNHLY and FYNNEI. CDR3 bases: TGTGCCAGCAGGGACAGGGGGCTGCATAATTCACCCCTCCACTTT. Amino acids: CASRDRGLHNSPLHF.

The V gene is TRBV27, the J gene TRBJ2-5, with 11 bases lining up with TRBD2. The CDR3 totals 16 residues. The J segment lost 5 bases and the V segment lost 6 bases, leaving 11 bases of the junction unmatched. CDR1 and CDR2 (germline): MNHEY, SMNVEV (reference sequence). This CDR3 is CASRSRLAGIPETQYF. The CDR3, as DNA: TGTGCCAGCAGATCAAGACTAGCGGGAATTCCTGAGACCCAGTACTTC.

The rearrangement uses TRBV24-1 and TRBJ2-1, with TRBD2 as a possible D gene (6 bases). The CDR3 spans 13 residues. Per the germline V gene, CDR1 is KGHDR and CDR2 is SFDVKD. Trimming took 4 bases from V and 9 from J, leaving 12 bases between them. The CDR3 spells CATSELVGGEQFF. CDR3 sequence (DNA): TGTGCCACCAGTGAGTTAGTGGGGGGTGAGCAGTTCTTC.